Each of the 30 T cell receptor beta chains below was sequenced from the same sample in a study of blood T cell repertoires in COVID-19. The method was immunoSEQ multiplex PCR; TCRdb's version includes in-frame clones alone and lacks a portion of them. The sample shows under 200,000 clones, around nine tenths of them seen only once. The sample consisted of peripheral blood. The receptors shown here come from a man aged 18-30 years with active or convalescent COVID-19.

The V and J genes are TRBV3-1 (or the pseudogene TRBV3-2) and TRBJ2-5; 8 positions match TRBD2. Unmatched junction bases numbered 11, after V lost 3 bases and J lost 5 bases. The CDR3 is 16 amino acids. Germline V CDR1 and CDR2: LGHDT, YNNKEL (reference sequence). The CDR3 loop is CASSQSSGSPGETQYF. CDR3 DNA: TGTGCCAGCAGCCAGTCTAGCGGGTCCCCTGGGGAGACCCAGTACTTC.

The chain uses TRBV12-3 or TRBV12-4 and TRBJ1-1; no reliable D call. The V gene lost 10 bases and the J gene lost 4 bases, with 10 bases spanning the gap. This CDR3 comprises 11 residues. Written as DNA, the CDR3 is TGTGCCACCGACCCGGGCACTGAAGCTTTCTTT. This sequence encodes CATDPGTEAFF.

The chain combines TRBV19 with TRBJ2-4; TRBD2 agrees at 11 bases. Germline loops: CDR1 LNHDA, CDR2 SQIVND (reference sequence). The CDR3 loop spans 17 amino acids. V lost 6 bases and J lost 1; bases outside the gene matches: 8. CDR3 coding DNA: TGTGCCAGTAGCGTAGCGGGAGGGCCAAGGGCCAAAAACATTCAGTACTTC. It encodes CASSVAGGPRAKNIQYF.

The chain employs TRBV19 and TRBJ2-1, with 11 bases matching TRBD2. CDR1 and CDR2 (germline): LNHDA, SQIVND (reference sequence). Unmatched junction bases numbered 12, after V lost 10 bases and J lost 7 bases. The CDR3 length is 15 residues. CDR3 in DNA: TGTGCCATAAGTCCAACTAGCGGGAGAGCGAATGAGCAGTTCTTC. It specifies CAISPTSGRANEQFF. The full variable domain, in which reference TRBV19 and TRBJ2-1 provide the parts outside the CDR3, is DGGITQSPKYLFRKEGQNVTLSCEQNLNHDAMYWYRQDPGQGLRLIYYSQIVNDFQKGDIAEGYSVSREKKESFPLTVTSAQKNPTAFYLCAISPTSGRANEQFFGPGTRLTVL.

The chain is built from TRBV10-2 and TRBJ2-1; a weak D match, TRBD1 (6 bases). CDR3 length equals 12 residues. The germline V gene encodes CDR1 WSHSY and CDR2 SAAADI. Trimming left V 7 bases short and J 10 bases short, with 14 bases between. CDR3 DNA sequence: TGCGCCAGCAACATCCCGGGACAAGAGCAGTTCTTC. Protein product: CASNIPGQEQFF.

The chain couples TRBV5-1 to TRBJ2-1, with D possibly TRBD2 on 5 matching bases. The CDR3 is 15 residues long. Deletions cut 1 base from V and 5 bases from J, with 13 bases between. CDR1 and CDR2 from the germline V gene are SGHRS and YFSETQ. CDR3 bases: TGCGCCAGCAGCTTGAAAAGGGCGAGGGACAATGAGCAGTTCTTC. It translates to CASSLKRARDNEQFF.

The rearrangement joins TRBV2 to TRBJ1-6; possible D gene TRBD1, 6 bases. Germline V gene data show CDR1 as SNHLY and CDR2 as FYNNEI. The V gene lost 7 bases and the J gene lost 8 bases, with 12 bases spanning the gap. This CDR3 is built from 13 residues. The CDR3: CASIQDRYSPLHF. In nucleotides, the CDR3 is TGTGCCAGCATACAGGACAGATATTCACCCCTCCACTTT.

This chain connects TRBV5-4 to TRBJ2-7, with a possible D match to TRBD1 (7 bases). Trimming took off 2 bases at V and 7 bases at J, with 16 bases between the two ends. CDR1 and CDR2 (germline): SGHNT, YYREEE (reference sequence). This CDR3 region has 14 residues. The CDR3 nucleotides are TGTGCCAGCAGCTTAAGGGACGCAGGGGGGGAGCAGTACTTC. It encodes CASSLRDAGGEQYF. Based on the CDR3 plus reference TRBV5-4 and TRBJ2-7, the full variable domain is ETGVTQSPTHLIKTRGQQVTLRCSSQSGHNTVSWYQQALGQGPQFIFQYYREEENGRGNFPPRFSGLQFPNYSSELNVNALELDDSALYLCASSLRDAGGEQYFGPGTRLTVT.

The rearrangement uses TRBV19 and TRBJ2-1, with 11 bases lining up with TRBD2. V lost 3 bases and J lost 7; bases outside the gene matches: 5. Germline V gives CDR1 LNHDA, CDR2 SQIVND (reference sequence). The CDR3 is 15 amino acids. The chain's CDR3 is CASSISGLAENEQFF. CDR3 in DNA: TGTGCCAGTAGTATTTCGGGACTAGCGGAAAATGAGCAGTTCTTC. The variable domain in full, completed from reference TRBV19 and TRBJ2-1, reads DGGITQSPKYLFRKEGQNVTLSCEQNLNHDAMYWYRQDPGQGLRLIYYSQIVNDFQKGDIAEGYSVSREKKESFPLTVTSAQKNPTAFYLCASSISGLAENEQFFGPGTRLTVL.

The chain combines TRBV12-3 or TRBV12-4 with TRBJ1-5; 7 bases are a match to TRBD1. V was pared by 5 bases and J by 4 bases, with 2 bases of the junction left unmatched. The CDR3 totals 13 residues. The CDR3, as DNA: TGTGCCAGCAGTGCGGGACAGAATCAGCCCCAGCATTTT. It translates to CASSAGQNQPQHF.

The rearrangement joins TRBV5-4 to TRBJ2-5; 7 positions match TRBD1. The CDR3 has 14 amino acids. V lost 4 bases to trimming and J lost 1 base; unmatched junction nucleotides: 4. Germline assignment: CDR1 SGHNT and CDR2 YYREEE (reference sequence). CDR3 loop: CASSARGRQETQYF. The CDR3, as DNA: TGTGCCAGCAGCGCAAGGGGGCGCCAAGAGACCCAGTACTTC.

The rearrangement links TRBV30 to TRBJ1-6; D might be TRBD1 (6 bases). The CDR3 loop spans 13 amino acids. Germline CDR1 GTSNPN, CDR2 SVGIG (reference sequence). V lost 4 bases and J lost 8, with 12 bases in between. The CDR3 DNA is TGTGCCTGGACGGGAAACAGGGATTCACCCCTCCACTTT. Its translation is CAWTGNRDSPLHF.

The chain is built from TRBV14 and TRBJ2-7, with 10 bases that match TRBD2. CDR3 length: 21 amino acids. The V gene end was trimmed by 0 bases and the J gene end by 6 bases; junction bases not matched to a gene: 23. The V gene's germline CDR1 is SGHDN and CDR2 FVKESK. The CDR3 loop is CASSQESRGLAAVTIWCEQYF. The CDR3 DNA is TGTGCCAGCAGCCAAGAGAGTAGAGGACTAGCGGCTGTTACGATTTGGTGCGAGCAGTACTTC.

The chain has TRBV9 and TRBJ2-1, with TRBD2 matching over 11 bases. The CDR3 loop spans 16 amino acids. V lost 0 bases, J lost 4 bases, and 3 bases stayed unmatched. Germline values: CDR1 SGDLS, CDR2 YYNGEE. The chain's CDR3 is CASSVGSGRVYNEQFF. The CDR3 DNA is TGTGCCAGCAGCGTAGGTAGCGGGAGGGTTTACAATGAGCAGTTCTTC.

The chain carries TRBV29-1 and TRBJ1-1; D possibly corresponds to TRBD1 (5 bases). The CDR3 spans 13 residues. Deletions cut 2 bases from V and 5 bases from J, with 12 bases between. Germline V gene data show CDR1 as SQVTM and CDR2 as ANQGSEA. CDR3 DNA: TGCAGCGTTGAAACCCGACAGAAAACTGAAGCTTTCTTT. The encoded protein is CSVETRQKTEAFF. Complete variable domain (other parts from reference TRBV29-1 and TRBJ1-1): SAVISQKPSRDICQRGTSLTIQCQVDSQVTMMFWYRQQPGQSLTLIATANQGSEATYESGFVIDKFPISRPNLTFSTLTVSNMSPEDSSIYLCSVETRQKTEAFFGQGTRLTVV.

The chain has TRBV10-3 and TRBJ2-1; 8 positions agree with TRBD1. Germline CDR1 ENHRY, CDR2 SYGVKD. The CDR3 loop spans 14 amino acids. V trimming: 4 bases; J trimming: 5 bases; junction bases outside the gene matches: 4. The CDR3 DNA is TGTGCCATCAGTGGTAAACAGGGGGACAATGAGCAGTTCTTC. Translation: CAISGKQGDNEQFF.

The V call is TRBV18, the J call TRBJ2-7; perhaps TRBD1 as D (6 bases). V lost 3 bases, J lost 7 bases, and 19 bases lay in between. Looked up from germline, CDR1 is KGHSH and CDR2 is LQKENI. The CDR3 extends over 15 amino acids. DNA for the CDR3: TGTGCCAGCTCACCGGGGACAAACGTCCCGGGAGAGCAGTACTTC. As protein: CASSPGTNVPGEQYF. Based on the CDR3 plus reference TRBV18 and TRBJ2-7, the full variable domain is NAGVMQNPRHLVRRRGQEARLRCSPMKGHSHVYWYRQLPEEGLKFMVYLQKENIIDESGMPKERFSAEFPKEGPSILRIQQVVRGDSAAYFCASSPGTNVPGEQYFGPGTRLTVT.

This chain links TRBV7-8 with TRBJ1-2; TRBD1 is a possible D gene (6 bases). Germline V lookup: CDR1 SGHVS, CDR2 FQNEAQ. Between the trimmed V and J ends, which lost 5 bases and 8 bases, there was a span of 18 bases. The CDR3 extends over 14 amino acids. The CDR3 nucleotides are TGTGCCAGCAGCCTACGGACTCTAGGGGGAGGCTACACCTTC. Residues: CASSLRTLGGGYTF.

This clone has only a few counts. The chain has TRBV6-6 and TRBJ2-7; 10 bases match TRBD2. After removal of 0 bases from V and 5 bases from J, the junction contained 7 bases not matched to a gene. This CDR3 is 16 amino acids long. The V gene's germline CDR1 is MNHNY and CDR2 SVGAGI (reference sequence). The CDR3 loop reads CASSYSRAGGAHEQYF. In DNA, the CDR3 is TGTGCCAGCAGTTACTCGAGAGCGGGAGGGGCCCACGAGCAGTACTTC.

This chain links TRBV12-3 or TRBV12-4 with TRBJ2-7; TRBD2 is a possible D gene (6 bases). There are 13 residues in the CDR3. The germline V and J ends were trimmed by 4 bases and 6 bases, with 13 bases remaining between them. The chain's CDR3 is CASSSRGTAEQYF. The CDR3 DNA sequence: TGTGCCAGCAGTTCTCGGGGGACGGCCGAGCAGTACTTC.

The chain employs TRBV30 and TRBJ2-3, with 8 nucleotides matching TRBD1. Germline assignment: CDR1 GTSNPN and CDR2 SVGIG (reference sequence). The V segment lost 8 bases and the J segment 1 base; nucleotides outside the gene matches: 8. The CDR3 totals 14 residues. DNA for the CDR3: TGTGCCGGAACACAGGGGGTTGGCACAGATACGCAGTATTTT. Its protein product is CAGTQGVGTDTQYF. The full variable domain, in which reference TRBV30 and TRBJ2-3 provide the parts outside the CDR3, is SQTIHQWPATLVQPVGSPLSLECTVEGTSNPNLYWYRQAAGRGLQLLFYSVGIGQISSEVPQNLSASRPQDRQFILSSKKLLLSDSGFYLCAGTQGVGTDTQYFGPGTRLTVL.

CDR3 amino acids: CASSTRGGNNSPLHF. The CDR3 DNA is TGTGCCAGCAGCACACGGGGAGGAAATAATTCACCCCTCCACTTT. The V call is TRBV21-1, the J call TRBJ1-6. TRBV21-1 is labeled a pseudogene. CDR3 size: 15 residues.

The V call is TRBV2, the J call TRBJ2-6; TRBD1 aligns across 8 bases. Germline CDR1 reads SNHLY; CDR2 reads FYNNEI. The CDR3 loop spans 17 amino acids. Unmatched junction bases numbered 7, after V lost 6 bases and J lost 0 bases. The CDR3 loop is CASSYSGTGSGANVLTF. In DNA form, the CDR3 reads TGTGCCAGCAGCTATTCCGGGACAGGCTCTGGGGCCAACGTCCTGACTTTC.

The V call is TRBV11-2, the J call TRBJ2-7; possible D gene TRBD2, 6 bases. V was shortened by 3 bases and J by 2 bases, with 17 bases between the two germline ends. Germline V lookup: CDR1 SGHAT, CDR2 FQNNGV. The CDR3 is made up of 16 amino acids. CDR3 residues: CASSFNRREFAYEQYF. The CDR3, as DNA: TGTGCCAGCAGCTTTAACCGTCGGGAGTTTGCCTACGAGCAGTACTTC.

The genes are TRBV5-1 and TRBJ2-1; a possible D gene is TRBD2 (6 bases). CDR3 length: 16 amino acids. V was shortened by 0 bases and J by 0 bases, with 10 bases between the two germline ends. Germline CDR1 reads SGHRS; CDR2 reads YFSETQ. CDR3 sequence reads: CASSLAPGSSYNEQFF. The CDR3 coding sequence is TGCGCCAGCAGCTTGGCCCCCGGGAGCTCCTACAATGAGCAGTTCTTC.

The chain is built from TRBV7-8 and TRBJ2-1; 8 positions agree with TRBD2. V was clipped by 2 bases and J by 2 bases; unmatched bases: 2. CDR3 length: 15 residues. Germline lookup yields CDR1 SGHVS and CDR2 FQNEAQ. CDR3 bases: TGTGCCAGCAGCTTAACGACTAGCGCCTACAATGAGCAGTTCTTC. It specifies CASSLTTSAYNEQFF.

This chain uses TRBV30 with TRBJ1-1; TRBD1 matches 7 bases. The CDR3 runs to 13 residues. Germline V gene data show CDR1 as GTSNPN and CDR2 as SVGIG (reference sequence). J gave up 6 bases and V 0 bases, and 4 bases lay outside the gene matches. CDR3: CAWSVLGGPEAFF. The CDR3, as DNA: TGTGCCTGGAGTGTACTAGGGGGCCCTGAAGCTTTCTTT.

This rearrangement joins TRBV3-1 (or the pseudogene TRBV3-2) to TRBJ2-1; 10 bases align to TRBD1. J lost 13 bases, V lost 3 bases, and 9 bases had no gene match. Per germline, CDR1 LGHDT and CDR2 YNNKEL (reference sequence). This CDR3 has 14 residues. CDR3: CASSQKPGQGIQFF. The DNA of the CDR3 is TGTGCCAGCAGCCAGAAACCGGGACAGGGGATTCAGTTCTTC.

The J gene is TRBJ2-3, the V gene TRBV10-3; TRBD1 agrees at 7 bases. The CDR3 runs 14 residues. The V segment lost 11 bases and the J segment 0 bases; nucleotides outside the gene matches: 8. Germline CDR1 reads ENHRY; CDR2 reads SYGVKD. The CDR3 reads CACSNRGSTDTQYF. The CDR3 DNA follows: TGTGCCTGCTCAAACAGGGGCAGCACAGATACGCAGTATTTT.

This sequence joins TRBV5-1 and TRBJ2-1; a weak D match, TRBD1 (6 bases). The V end was cut by 3 bases, the J end by 0 bases, with 13 bases between. The germline CDR1 and CDR2 sequences are SGHRS and YFSETQ. This CDR3 is 16 amino acids long. As DNA, the CDR3 is TGCGCCAGCAGCTACAGGGTTTCTGGCTCCTACAATGAGCAGTTCTTC. Translation: CASSYRVSGSYNEQFF.